The 27 T cell receptor beta chains below were found in one sample sequenced in a study of regulatory T cells in long-lasting Graves disease. As to time point: newly diagnosed GD, antithyroid drugs for less than 3 months. From RNA extracted from PBMCs, the TCR library was made. The authors built TCR beta libraries using iRepertoire HTBI primers and Arm-PCR of CDR3 regions. TCRdb ran MiXCR on the multiplex PCR reads and lists one entry per CDR3 protein. Among hundreds of thousands of distinct CDR3 sequences, about a sixth were seen once, and the ten largest hold roughly 27%. These sequences were also reported in another study, on T cells in Graves' hyperthyroidism and ophthalmopathy.

Here the sequenced sample was peripheral blood mononuclear cells (PBMCs), taken at new diagnosis, from a patient treated with antithyroid drugs. These receptors came from a man in his forties or fifties with Graves disease.

Points on this clonotype: This could be a read error, since a much larger clone is one nucleotide away. The CDR3 loop is CSVHTEINQPRHF. The DNA for the CDR3 is TGCAGCGTTCATACGGAGATCAATCAGCCCCGGCATTTT. V usage is TRBV29-1 and J usage is TRBJ1-5; D remains ambiguous. This CDR3 has 13 residues. The germline V gene has CDR1 SQVTM and CDR2 ANQGSEA.

This clonotype has only a few counts. This chain joins TRBV7-3 and TRBJ2-2, with D hard to call. The germline gives CDR1 SGHTA, CDR2 FQGTGA. V was pared by 1 base and J by 1 base, with 4 bases between. CDR3 length equals 14 residues. CDR3 sequence (DNA): TGTGCCAGCAGCTTAAATTGGAACACCGGGGAGCTGTTTTTT. Translation: CASSLNWNTGELFF. Drawing the rest from reference TRBV7-3 and TRBJ2-2, the complete variable domain is GAGVSQTPSNKVTEKGKYVELRCDPISGHTALYWYRQSLGQGPEFLIYFQGTGAADDSGLPNDRFFAVRPEGSVSTLKIQRTERGDSAVYLCASSLNWNTGELFFGEGSRLTVL.

The CDR3 nucleotides read TGCGCCAGCAGCCAGGGTGGTATGGACTACGAGCAGTACTTC. Protein product: CASSQGGMDYEQYF. The chain carries TRBV4-3 and TRBJ2-7; D ambiguous. The germline V gene has CDR1 LGHNA and CDR2 YSLEER. The germline V and J ends were trimmed by 3 bases and 3 bases, with 12 bases remaining between them. This CDR3 is built from 14 residues.

For this clonotype: A far bigger clonotype differs at one base, so this is likely a read error. The chain joins TRBV27 to TRBJ2-4; D is unclear. Germline-derived CDR1 and CDR2 are MNHEY and SMNVEV (reference sequence). The CDR3 runs to 15 residues. Trimming stripped 0 bases from V and 13 bases from J, with 19 bases between. This CDR3 reads CASSLSVLGYNEQYF. CDR3 nucleotide sequence: TGTGCCAGCAGTTTATCGGTGTTGGGCTACAATGAGCAGTACTTC.

The chain couples TRBV9 to TRBJ2-5; the match to TRBD1 covers 7 bases. CDR1 is SGDLS, CDR2 YYNGEE, per germline. This CDR3 has 13 amino acids. The ends lost 2 bases at V and 2 bases at J; junction bases unmatched: 0. The CDR3 nucleotides read TGTGCCAGCAGCGTGACAGGGCAAGAGACCCAGTACTTC. Its translation is CASSVTGQETQYF. The whole variable domain, filled in from reference TRBV9 and TRBJ2-5, reads DSGVTQTPKHLITATGQRVTLRCSPRSGDLSVYWYQQSLDQGLQFLIQYYNGEERAKGNILERFSAQQFPDLHSELNLSSLELGDSALYFCASSVTGQETQYFGPGTRLLVL.

Many counts were recorded for this clonotype. This chain joins TRBV6-1 and TRBJ2-5; D gene ambiguous. Trimming cost V 6 bases and J 4 bases, with 6 bases left between them. Per the germline V gene, CDR1 is MNHNS and CDR2 is SASEGT. The CDR3 covers 11 residues. This CDR3 reads CASRVGETQYF. The CDR3 DNA reads TGTGCCAGCAGGGTGGGAGAGACCCAGTACTTC.

At least ten counts were recorded for this clonotype. V and J are TRBV5-1 and TRBJ1-2; D gene unclear. CDR1 and CDR2 from the germline V gene are SGHRS and YFSETQ. The V gene lost 3 bases and the J gene lost 2 bases, with 8 bases spanning the gap. CDR3 length: 13 amino acids. The CDR3 sequence: CASSSTPNYGYTF. The CDR3 region has the DNA TGCGCCAGCAGCTCAACACCGAACTATGGCTACACCTTC.

This clonotype has at least ten counts. The V and J genes are TRBV10-3 and TRBJ1-5; possibly TRBD1 for D (5 bases). The V gene's germline CDR1 is ENHRY and CDR2 SYGVKD. The CDR3 extends over 16 amino acids. V lost 5 bases, J lost 1 base, and 15 bases lay in between. The CDR3 sequence: CAISPSRDASNQPQHF. CDR3 coding DNA: TGTGCCATCAGTCCGAGCCGGGACGCCAGCAATCAGCCCCAGCATTTT.

The table lists this clonotype with many counts. This sequence joins TRBV29-1 and TRBJ2-2; TRBD1 is a possible D gene (6 bases). CDR1 and CDR2 from the germline V gene are SQVTM and ANQGSEA. The CDR3 runs 21 residues. Trimming pared 0 bases from V and 0 bases from J, leaving 26 bases between. The CDR3 sequence: CSVEDLGQNRAYFANTGELFF. The CDR3, as DNA: TGCAGCGTTGAAGATTTGGGCCAAAACAGGGCTTACTTCGCGAACACCGGGGAGCTGTTTTTT.

In its sample, this clonotype was seen many times. CDR3 in amino acids: CASVGQGAVEQYF. CDR3 in DNA: TGTGCCAGCGTGGGACAGGGGGCCGTCGAGCAGTACTTC. The V and J genes are TRBV2 and TRBJ2-7, with 12 bases aligning to TRBD1. The V segment lost 8 bases and the J segment 6 bases; nucleotides outside the gene matches: 5. Germline V gene data show CDR1 as SNHLY and CDR2 as FYNNEI. This CDR3 has 13 amino acids.

This clonotype was detected many times. This chain connects TRBV6-1 to TRBJ1-1; 7 bases align to TRBD1. The trim removed 5 bases at V and 4 bases at J, leaving 4 bases unmatched. Germline CDR1 is MNHNS and CDR2 is SASEGT. The CDR3 sequence is 13 residues long. The CDR3 protein is CASSRQGGTEAFF. The DNA of the CDR3 is TGTGCCAGCAGTCGACAGGGAGGCACTGAAGCTTTCTTT.

This clonotype was observed at least ten times. The chain employs TRBV10-1 and TRBJ2-3; 11 bases are a match to TRBD2. CDR1 WNHNN and CDR2 SYGVQD come from the germline V gene (reference sequence). The CDR3 sequence is 15 residues long. V shed 0 bases and J 5 bases; nucleotides not matched to a gene: 1. The CDR3 loop is CASSESLAGVDTQYF. The CDR3 DNA reads as TGCGCCAGCAGTGAGTCACTAGCGGGGGTAGATACGCAGTATTTT.

This clonotype was seen ten or more times. The chain has TRBV27 and TRBJ1-1; D is perhaps TRBD1 (6 bases). CDR1 and CDR2 (germline): MNHEY, SMNVEV (reference sequence). The V end lost 2 bases, the J end lost 8 bases, and 9 bases lay between the germline ends. The CDR3 is 12 amino acids. The CDR3 is CASSLPTGEAFF. Here the CDR3 DNA reads TGTGCCAGCAGTTTACCCACAGGGGAAGCTTTCTTT.

This clonotype came up once. This may stem from a read error, because a much larger clone lies one nucleotide away. J is TRBJ2-2 and V is TRBV2; 7 positions agree with TRBD1. The CDR3 spans 12 residues. Germline assignment: CDR1 SNHLY and CDR2 FYNNEI. The CDR3 loop is CASQGVSGELVF. CDR3 in DNA: TGTGCCAGCCAGGGGGTTTCCGGGGAGCTGGTTTTT.

Many counts were recorded for this clonotype. The rearrangement joins TRBV12-3 or TRBV12-4 to TRBJ2-1; 10 bases align to TRBD1. The CDR3 length is 15 residues. The ends lost 3 bases at V and 4 bases at J; junction bases unmatched: 3. The CDR3 here is CASSLGQGLYNEQFF. CDR3 nucleotides: TGTGCCAGCAGTTTGGGACAGGGGTTATACAATGAGCAGTTCTTC.

There are many counts of this clonotype. The chain joins TRBV30 to TRBJ1-4; D might be TRBD1 (5 bases). The CDR3 sequence is 16 residues long. V was trimmed by 3 bases and J by 4 bases, leaving 18 bases between them. The germline V gene encodes CDR1 GTSNPN and CDR2 SVGIG (reference sequence). CDR3 bases: TGTGCCTGGAGCCGGCGGGGGACGGTTTTTAATGAAAAACTGTTTTTT. Protein product: CAWSRRGTVFNEKLFF.

The chain couples TRBV5-1 to TRBJ2-4; 11 bases fit TRBD2. The CDR3 extends over 15 amino acids. The V and J ends lost 5 bases and 6 bases, in that order; junction bases with no gene match: 7. Germline loops: CDR1 SGHRS, CDR2 YFSETQ. CDR3 protein: CASSFSGGAGNIQYF. For the CDR3, the DNA is TGCGCCAGCAGTTTTAGCGGGGGGGCCGGAAACATTCAGTACTTC.

A word on this clonotype: The junction shows a germline mismatch at one end, possibly a read error. The chain uses TRBV13 and TRBJ2-3, with D uncertain. Germline loops: CDR1 PRHDT, CDR2 FYEKMQ (reference sequence). The CDR3 is 12 residues long. CDR3 sequence reads: CTSSAGPDTQYF. The CDR3 nucleotides are TGTACCAGCAGCGCTGGGCCAGATACGCAGTATTTT.

The table lists this clonotype with many counts. The CDR3 reads CASSGRGRNEQFF. CDR3 DNA sequence: TGTGCCAGCAGCGGTAGGGGACGGAATGAGCAGTTCTTC. V usage is TRBV5-6 and J usage is TRBJ2-1; the D gene could be TRBD1 or TRBD2 (5 bases each). The CDR3 covers 13 residues. Trimming took 4 bases from V and 7 from J, leaving 12 bases between them. Germline CDR1 is SGHDT and CDR2 is YYEEEE.

There are many counts of this clonotype. The V call is TRBV12-3 or TRBV12-4, the J call TRBJ1-5; 8 nucleotides match TRBD1. CDR3 length: 14 residues. V dropped 7 bases and J dropped 5; count of bases not matched to a gene: 7. The chain's CDR3 is CASNIGQGHQPQHF. Written as DNA, the CDR3 is TGTGCCAGCAATATAGGACAGGGCCATCAGCCCCAGCATTTT.

The rearrangement joins TRBV10-3 to TRBJ2-7; 7 nucleotides match TRBD2. The V and J ends lost 9 bases and 3 bases, in that order; junction bases with no gene match: 11. The V gene's germline CDR1 is ENHRY and CDR2 SYGVKD. The CDR3 contains 14 residues. CDR3 DNA sequence: TGTGCCATAACTCCCGGGACTACATTCTACGAGCAGTACTTC. Its protein product is CAITPGTTFYEQYF.

This clonotype was detected many times. This chain connects TRBV10-1 to TRBJ1-1, with 10 bases fitting TRBD1. Germline loops: CDR1 WNHNN, CDR2 SYGVQD (reference sequence). The CDR3 runs to 15 residues. The J segment lost 1 base and the V segment lost 6 bases, leaving 5 bases of the junction unmatched. CDR3 loop: CASSRDRGGNTEAFF. The DNA of the CDR3 is TGCGCCAGCAGCCGGGACAGGGGAGGGAACACTGAAGCTTTCTTT.

There are many counts of this clonotype. The V and J genes are TRBV30 and TRBJ1-4; unclear D gene. The V gene lost 4 bases and the J gene lost 6 bases, with 9 bases spanning the gap. Germline assignment: CDR1 GTSNPN and CDR2 SVGIG (reference sequence). The CDR3 loop spans 12 amino acids. CDR3 coding DNA: TGTGCCTGGAACGATGAAGATGAAAAACTGTTTTTT. This translates into CAWNDEDEKLFF.

The genes are TRBV7-2 and TRBJ1-1, with a weak D call TRBD1 (5 bases). This CDR3 contains 15 residues. The V gene's germline CDR1 is SGHTA and CDR2 FQGNSA. Trimming shortened V by 5 bases and J by 1 base, and 14 bases separated the two germline ends. In DNA form, the CDR3 reads TGTGCCAGCAGCCACGGGGGGGGAAAGAACACTGAAGCTTTCTTT. Its translation is CASSHGGGKNTEAFF.

This clonotype has only a few counts. The chain employs TRBV15 and TRBJ2-3; D is perhaps TRBD1 or TRBD2 (5 bases each). This CDR3 contains 17 residues. V was shortened by 0 bases and J by 1 base, with 14 bases between the two germline ends. CDR1 is LNHNV, CDR2 YYDKDF, per germline (reference sequence). CDR3: CATSREGPSRGTDTQYF. In nucleotides, the CDR3 is TGTGCCACCAGCAGAGAAGGGCCTAGCAGGGGCACAGATACGCAGTATTTT.

This clonotype has only one observation. Given a much more abundant clone one base away, this may be a read error. The chain is built from TRBV6-2 or TRBV6-3 and TRBJ2-5, with 13 positions matching TRBD2. The germline V gene encodes CDR1 MNHEY and CDR2 SVGEGT. This CDR3 comprises 18 residues. CDR3 residues: CASSYSPGLAGKQGTQYF. CDR3 coding DNA: TGTGCCAGCAGTTACTCCCCGGGACTAGCGGGGAAACAAGGGACCCAGTACTTC.

This clonotype has more than one count but fewer than ten. The rearrangement joins TRBV2 to TRBJ2-2; 9 bases agree with TRBD1. Germline CDR1 reads SNHLY; CDR2 reads FYNNEI. Trimming took 4 bases from V and 4 from J; bases not matched to a gene: 4. CDR3 size: 15 residues. The CDR3 reads CASSAGTGSTGELFF. Written as DNA, the CDR3 is TGTGCCAGCAGTGCCGGGACAGGGAGCACCGGGGAGCTGTTTTTT.